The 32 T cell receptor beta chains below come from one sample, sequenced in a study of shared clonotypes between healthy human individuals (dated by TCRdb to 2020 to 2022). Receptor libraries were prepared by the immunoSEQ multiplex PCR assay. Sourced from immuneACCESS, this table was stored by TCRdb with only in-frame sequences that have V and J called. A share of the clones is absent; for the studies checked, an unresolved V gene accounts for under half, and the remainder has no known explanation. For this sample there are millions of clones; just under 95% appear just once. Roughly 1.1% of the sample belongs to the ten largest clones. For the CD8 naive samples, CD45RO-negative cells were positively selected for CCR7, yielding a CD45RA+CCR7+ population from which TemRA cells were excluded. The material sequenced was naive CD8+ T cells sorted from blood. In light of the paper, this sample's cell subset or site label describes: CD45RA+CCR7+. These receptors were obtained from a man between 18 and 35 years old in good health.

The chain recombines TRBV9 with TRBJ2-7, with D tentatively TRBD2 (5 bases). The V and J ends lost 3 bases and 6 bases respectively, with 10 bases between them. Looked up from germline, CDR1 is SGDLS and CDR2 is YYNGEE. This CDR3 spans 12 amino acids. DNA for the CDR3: TGTGCCAGCAGCGGCGCAGGAGGCGAGCAGTACTTC. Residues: CASSGAGGEQYF.

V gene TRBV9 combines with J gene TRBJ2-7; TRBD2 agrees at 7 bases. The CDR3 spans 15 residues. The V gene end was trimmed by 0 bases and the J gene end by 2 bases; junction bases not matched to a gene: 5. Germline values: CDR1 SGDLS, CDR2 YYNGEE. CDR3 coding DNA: TGTGCCAGCAGCGTAGCAGGCGGGACTACCTACGAGCAGTACTTC. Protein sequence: CASSVAGGTTYEQYF.

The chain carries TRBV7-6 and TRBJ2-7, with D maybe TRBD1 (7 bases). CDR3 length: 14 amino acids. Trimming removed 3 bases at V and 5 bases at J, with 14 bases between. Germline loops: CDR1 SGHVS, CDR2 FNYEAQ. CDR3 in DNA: TGTGCCAGCAGCTTGGCGGGACAGATCAACGAGCAGTACTTC. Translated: CASSLAGQINEQYF.

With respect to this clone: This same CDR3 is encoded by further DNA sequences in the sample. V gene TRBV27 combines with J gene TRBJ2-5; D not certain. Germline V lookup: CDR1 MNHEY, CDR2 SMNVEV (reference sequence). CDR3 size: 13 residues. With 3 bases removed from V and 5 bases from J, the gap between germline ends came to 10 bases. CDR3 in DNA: TGTGCCAGCAGTTTTGGTTCCGGTGAGACCCAGTACTTC. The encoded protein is CASSFGSGETQYF.

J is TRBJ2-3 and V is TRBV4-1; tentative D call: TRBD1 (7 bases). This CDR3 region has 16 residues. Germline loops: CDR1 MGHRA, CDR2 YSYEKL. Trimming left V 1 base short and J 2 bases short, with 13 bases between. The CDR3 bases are TGCGCCAGCAGCCAAGGGACAGGCGGGGACACAGATACGCAGTATTTT. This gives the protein CASSQGTGGDTDTQYF.

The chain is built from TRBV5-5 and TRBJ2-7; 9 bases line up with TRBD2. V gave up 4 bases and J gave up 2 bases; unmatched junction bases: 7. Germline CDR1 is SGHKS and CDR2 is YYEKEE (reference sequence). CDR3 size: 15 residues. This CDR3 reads CASSLLAGGPYEQYF. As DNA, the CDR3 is TGTGCCAGCAGCCTTCTCGCGGGGGGGCCCTACGAGCAGTACTTC. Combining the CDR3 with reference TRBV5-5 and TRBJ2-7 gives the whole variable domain DAGVTQSPTHLIKTRGQQVTLRCSPISGHKSVSWYQQVLGQGPQFIFQYYEKEERGRGNFPDRFSARQFPNYSSELNVNALLLGDSALYLCASSLLAGGPYEQYFGPGTRLTVT.

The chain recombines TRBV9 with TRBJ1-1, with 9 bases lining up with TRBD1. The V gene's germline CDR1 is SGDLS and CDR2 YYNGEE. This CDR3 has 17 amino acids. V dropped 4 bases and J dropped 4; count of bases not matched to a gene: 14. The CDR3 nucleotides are TGTGCCAGCAGCCCTACAGGGGGCAGCGGGGCGATCACTGAAGCTTTCTTT. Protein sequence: CASSPTGGSGAITEAFF.

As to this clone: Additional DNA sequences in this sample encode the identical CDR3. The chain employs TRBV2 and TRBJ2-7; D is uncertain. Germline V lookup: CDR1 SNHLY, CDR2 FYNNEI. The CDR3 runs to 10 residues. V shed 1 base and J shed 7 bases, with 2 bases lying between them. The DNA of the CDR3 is TGTGCCAGCAGTGAAGGTGAGCAGTACTTC. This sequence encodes CASSEGEQYF. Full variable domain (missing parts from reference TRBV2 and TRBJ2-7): EPEVTQTPSHQVTQMGQEVILRCVPISNHLYFYWYRQILGQKVEFLVSFYNNEISEKSEIFDDQFSVERPDGSNFTLKIRSTKLEDSAMYFCASSEGEQYFGPGTRLTVT.

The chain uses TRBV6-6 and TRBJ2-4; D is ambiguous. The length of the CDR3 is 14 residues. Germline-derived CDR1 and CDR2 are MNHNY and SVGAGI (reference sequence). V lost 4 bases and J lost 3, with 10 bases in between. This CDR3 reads CASSFEMGKNIQYF. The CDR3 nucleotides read TGTGCCAGCAGTTTCGAGATGGGCAAAAACATTCAGTACTTC.

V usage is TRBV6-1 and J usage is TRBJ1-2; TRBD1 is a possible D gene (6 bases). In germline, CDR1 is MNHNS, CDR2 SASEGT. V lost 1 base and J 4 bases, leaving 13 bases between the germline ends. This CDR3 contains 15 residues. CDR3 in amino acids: CASSEVGGGLYGYTF. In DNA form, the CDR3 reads TGTGCCAGCAGTGAAGTTGGGGGGGGGCTCTATGGCTACACCTTC.

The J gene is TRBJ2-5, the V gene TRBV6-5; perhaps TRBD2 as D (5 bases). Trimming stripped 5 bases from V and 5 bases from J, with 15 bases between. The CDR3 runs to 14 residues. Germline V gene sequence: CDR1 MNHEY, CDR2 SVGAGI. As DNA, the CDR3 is TGTGCCAGCAGTCCGGACGGAACGGGGGAGACCCAGTACTTC. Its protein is CASSPDGTGETQYF.

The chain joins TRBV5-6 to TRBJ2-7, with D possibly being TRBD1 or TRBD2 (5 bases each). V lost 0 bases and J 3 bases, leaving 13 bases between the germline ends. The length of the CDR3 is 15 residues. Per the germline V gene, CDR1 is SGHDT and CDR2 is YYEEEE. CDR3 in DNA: TGTGCCAGCAGCTTGGCCGTGGGGACCTTCTACGAGCAGTACTTC. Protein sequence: CASSLAVGTFYEQYF.

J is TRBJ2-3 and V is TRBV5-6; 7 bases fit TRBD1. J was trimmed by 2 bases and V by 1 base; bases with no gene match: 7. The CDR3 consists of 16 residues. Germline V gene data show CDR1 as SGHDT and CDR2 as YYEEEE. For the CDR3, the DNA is TGTGCCAGCAGCTTGAGAGACAGGGCTTTCACAGATACGCAGTATTTT. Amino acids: CASSLRDRAFTDTQYF.

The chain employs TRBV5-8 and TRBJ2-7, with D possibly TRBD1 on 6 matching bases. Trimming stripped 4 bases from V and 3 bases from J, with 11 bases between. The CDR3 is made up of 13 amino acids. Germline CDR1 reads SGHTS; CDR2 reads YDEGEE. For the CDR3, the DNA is TGTGCCAGCAGCGGCGACAGGATCTACGAGCAGTACTTC. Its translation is CASSGDRIYEQYF.

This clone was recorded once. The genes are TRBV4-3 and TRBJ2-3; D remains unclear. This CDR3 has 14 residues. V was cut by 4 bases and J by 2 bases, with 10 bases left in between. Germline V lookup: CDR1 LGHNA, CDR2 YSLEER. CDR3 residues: CASSPLQNTDTQYF. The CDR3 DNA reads TGCGCCAGCAGCCCCCTCCAAAACACAGATACGCAGTATTTT.

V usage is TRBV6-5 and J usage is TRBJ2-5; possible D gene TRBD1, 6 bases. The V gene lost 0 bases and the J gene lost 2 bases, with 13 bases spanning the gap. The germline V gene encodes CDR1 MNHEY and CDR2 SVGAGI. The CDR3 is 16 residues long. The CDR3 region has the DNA TGTGCCAGCAGTTACTCGAGAGGGGGTTCTCAAGAGACCCAGTACTTC. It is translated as CASSYSRGGSQETQYF.

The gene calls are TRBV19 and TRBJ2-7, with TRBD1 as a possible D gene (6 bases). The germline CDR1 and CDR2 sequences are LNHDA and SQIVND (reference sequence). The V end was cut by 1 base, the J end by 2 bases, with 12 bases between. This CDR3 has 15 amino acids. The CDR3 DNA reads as TGTGCCAGTAGTATAGTTCCAGGGGCGGCCTACGAGCAGTACTTC. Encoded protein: CASSIVPGAAYEQYF.

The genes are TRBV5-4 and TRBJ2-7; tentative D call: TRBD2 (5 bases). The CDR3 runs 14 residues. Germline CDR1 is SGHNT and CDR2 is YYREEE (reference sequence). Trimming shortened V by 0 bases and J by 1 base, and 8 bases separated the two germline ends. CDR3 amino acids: CASSLELESYEQYF. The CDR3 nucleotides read TGTGCCAGCAGCTTGGAACTAGAGTCCTACGAGCAGTACTTC.

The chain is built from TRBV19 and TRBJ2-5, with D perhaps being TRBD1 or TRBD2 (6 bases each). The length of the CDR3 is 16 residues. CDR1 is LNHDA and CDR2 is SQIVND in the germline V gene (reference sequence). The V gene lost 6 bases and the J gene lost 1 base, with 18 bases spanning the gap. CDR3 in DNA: TGTGCCAGTAGCTTGGGGGGCCTTAGGGGCCAAGAGACCCAGTACTTC. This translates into CASSLGGLRGQETQYF.

CDR3 sequence reads: CATLLETDLGQPQHF. The CDR3 DNA sequence: TGTGCCACCCTCCTAGAGACAGACTTAGGGCAGCCCCAGCATTTT. The chain carries TRBV6-1 and TRBJ1-5; D might be TRBD1 (5 bases). CDR1 MNHNS and CDR2 SASEGT come from the germline V gene. Trimming shortened V by 10 bases and J by 7 bases, and 23 bases separated the two germline ends. The CDR3 has 15 residues.

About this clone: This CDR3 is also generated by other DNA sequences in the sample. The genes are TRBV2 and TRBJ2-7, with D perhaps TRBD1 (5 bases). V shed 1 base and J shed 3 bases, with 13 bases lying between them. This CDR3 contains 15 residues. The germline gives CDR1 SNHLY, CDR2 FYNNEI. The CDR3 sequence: CASSEVRQGRYEQYF. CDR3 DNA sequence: TGTGCCAGCAGTGAAGTTCGGCAGGGCCGCTACGAGCAGTACTTC. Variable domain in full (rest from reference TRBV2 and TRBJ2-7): EPEVTQTPSHQVTQMGQEVILRCVPISNHLYFYWYRQILGQKVEFLVSFYNNEISEKSEIFDDQFSVERPDGSNFTLKIRSTKLEDSAMYFCASSEVRQGRYEQYFGPGTRLTVT.

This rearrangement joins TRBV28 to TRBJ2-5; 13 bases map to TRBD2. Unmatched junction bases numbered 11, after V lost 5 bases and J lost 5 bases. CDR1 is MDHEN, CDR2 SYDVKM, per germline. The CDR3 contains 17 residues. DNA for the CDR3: TGTGCCAGCAGTATAACGGGACTAGCGGGGTTAAAGGAGACCCAGTACTTC. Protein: CASSITGLAGLKETQYF.

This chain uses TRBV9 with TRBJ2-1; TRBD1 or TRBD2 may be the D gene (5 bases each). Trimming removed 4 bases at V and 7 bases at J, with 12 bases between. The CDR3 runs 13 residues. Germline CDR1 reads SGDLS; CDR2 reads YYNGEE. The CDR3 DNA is TGTGCCAGCAGCCCGATGAGGGGTAATGAGCAGTTCTTC. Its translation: CASSPMRGNEQFF.

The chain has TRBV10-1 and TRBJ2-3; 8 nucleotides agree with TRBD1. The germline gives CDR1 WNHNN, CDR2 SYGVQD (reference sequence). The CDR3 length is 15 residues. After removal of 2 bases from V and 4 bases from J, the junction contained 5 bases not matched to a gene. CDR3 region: CASSEGQGAADTQYF. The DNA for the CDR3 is TGCGCCAGCAGTGAGGGGCAGGGGGCGGCAGATACGCAGTATTTT.

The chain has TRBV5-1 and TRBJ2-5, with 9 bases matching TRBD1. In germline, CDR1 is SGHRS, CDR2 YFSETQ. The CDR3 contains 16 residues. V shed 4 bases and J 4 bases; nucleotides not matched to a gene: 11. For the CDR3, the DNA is TGCGCCAGCAGCCAGACGGGACAGGGTATTGGAGAGACCCAGTACTTC. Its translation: CASSQTGQGIGETQYF.

The chain's CDR3 is CASSFEGTQYF. DNA of the CDR3: TGTGCCAGCAGCTTCGAAGGGACCCAGTACTTC. The chain links TRBV9 to TRBJ2-5; D is unclear. Germline-derived CDR1 and CDR2 are SGDLS and YYNGEE. Trimming left V 4 bases short and J 7 bases short, with 8 bases between. This CDR3 is built from 11 residues.

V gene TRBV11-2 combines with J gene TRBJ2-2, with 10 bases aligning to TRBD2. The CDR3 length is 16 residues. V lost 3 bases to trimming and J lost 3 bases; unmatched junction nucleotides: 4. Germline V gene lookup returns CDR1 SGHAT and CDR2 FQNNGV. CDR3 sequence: CASSFTSGADTGELFF. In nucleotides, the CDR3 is TGTGCCAGCAGCTTCACTAGCGGGGCCGACACCGGGGAGCTGTTTTTT.

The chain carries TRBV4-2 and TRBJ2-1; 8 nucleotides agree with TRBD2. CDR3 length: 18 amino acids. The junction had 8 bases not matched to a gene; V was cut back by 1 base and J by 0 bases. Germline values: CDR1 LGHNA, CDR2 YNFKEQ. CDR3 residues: CASSQGAGGLASYNEQFF. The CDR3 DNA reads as TGTGCCAGCAGCCAAGGGGCAGGCGGACTAGCCTCCTACAATGAGCAGTTCTTC.

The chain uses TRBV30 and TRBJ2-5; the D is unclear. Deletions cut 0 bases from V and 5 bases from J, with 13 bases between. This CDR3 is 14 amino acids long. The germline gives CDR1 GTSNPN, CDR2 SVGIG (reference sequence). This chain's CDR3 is CAWSVAEYGETQYF. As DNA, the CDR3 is TGTGCCTGGAGTGTTGCGGAGTACGGGGAGACCCAGTACTTC.

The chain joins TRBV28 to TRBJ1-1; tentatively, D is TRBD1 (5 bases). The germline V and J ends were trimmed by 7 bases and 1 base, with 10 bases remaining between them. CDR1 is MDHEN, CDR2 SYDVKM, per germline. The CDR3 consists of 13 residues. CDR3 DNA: TGTGCCAGCACCCTAACAGGGAACACTGAAGCTTTCTTT. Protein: CASTLTGNTEAFF.

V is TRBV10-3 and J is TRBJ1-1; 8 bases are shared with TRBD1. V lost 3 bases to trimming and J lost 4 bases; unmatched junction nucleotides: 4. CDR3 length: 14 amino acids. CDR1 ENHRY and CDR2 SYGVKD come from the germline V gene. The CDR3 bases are TGTGCCATCAGTGATCCAGGGGGCGGCACTGAAGCTTTCTTT. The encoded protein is CAISDPGGGTEAFF.

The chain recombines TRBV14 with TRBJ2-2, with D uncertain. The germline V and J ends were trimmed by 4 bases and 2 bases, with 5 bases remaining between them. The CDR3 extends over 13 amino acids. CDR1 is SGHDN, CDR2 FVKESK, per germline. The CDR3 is CASSPINTGELFF. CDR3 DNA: TGTGCCAGCAGCCCCATTAACACCGGGGAGCTGTTTTTT.